This T cell receptor beta chain was sequenced for a study of long-term antiretroviral therapy in people with HIV. Version v3.0 of the immunoSEQ assay was performed at survey level. Here immunoSEQ multiplex PCR was the method, and the copy in TCRdb shows in-frame clones only, minus some. The profile shows tens of thousands of clones, roughly 87% of them singletons. In germline, CDR1 is SGHDT, CDR2 YYEEEE. This CDR3 has 16 residues. The V end was cut by 4 bases, the J end by 8 bases, with 22 bases between. The sample consisted of unsorted PBMCs, taken 1 year after starting antiretroviral therapy. This sequence originates from a man aged 18 to 30 with HIV. The chain uses TRBV5-6 and TRBJ2-1; D may correspond to TRBD1 or TRBD2 (6 bases each). CDR3 bases: TGTGCCAGCAGCACTGAGGGGGGCCCTTCTCTGGATGAGCAGTTCTTC. It encodes CASSTEGGPSLDEQFF.